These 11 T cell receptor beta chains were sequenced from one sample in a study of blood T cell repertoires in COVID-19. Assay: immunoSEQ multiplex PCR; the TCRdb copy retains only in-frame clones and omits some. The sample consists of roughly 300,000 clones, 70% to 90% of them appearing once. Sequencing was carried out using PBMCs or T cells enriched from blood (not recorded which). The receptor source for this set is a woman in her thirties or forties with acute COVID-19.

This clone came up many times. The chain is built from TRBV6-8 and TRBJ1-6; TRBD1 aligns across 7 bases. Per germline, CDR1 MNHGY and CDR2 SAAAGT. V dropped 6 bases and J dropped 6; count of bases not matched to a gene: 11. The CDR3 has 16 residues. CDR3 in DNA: TGTGCCAGCAGCCCCGACAGGGCGGAGTGTAATTCACCCCTCCACTTT. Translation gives CASSPDRAECNSPLHF.

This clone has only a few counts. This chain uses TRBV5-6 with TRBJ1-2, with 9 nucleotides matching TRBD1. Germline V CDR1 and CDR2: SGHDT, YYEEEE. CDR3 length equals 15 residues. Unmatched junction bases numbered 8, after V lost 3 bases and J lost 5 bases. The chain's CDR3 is CASSSATGGRYGYTF. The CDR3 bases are TGTGCCAGCAGCTCAGCAACAGGGGGCAGGTATGGCTACACCTTC.

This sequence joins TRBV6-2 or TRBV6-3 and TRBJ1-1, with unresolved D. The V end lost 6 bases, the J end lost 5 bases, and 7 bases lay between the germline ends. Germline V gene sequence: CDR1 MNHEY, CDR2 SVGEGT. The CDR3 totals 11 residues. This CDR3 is CASSHNTEAFF. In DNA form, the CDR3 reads TGTGCCAGCAGCCATAATACTGAAGCTTTCTTT.

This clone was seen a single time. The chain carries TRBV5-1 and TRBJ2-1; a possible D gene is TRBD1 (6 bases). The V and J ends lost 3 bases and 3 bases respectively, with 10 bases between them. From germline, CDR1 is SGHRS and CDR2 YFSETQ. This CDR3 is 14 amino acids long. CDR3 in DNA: TGCGCCAGCAGCTCTCAGGGGAGCTACAATGAGCAGTTCTTC. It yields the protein CASSSQGSYNEQFF.

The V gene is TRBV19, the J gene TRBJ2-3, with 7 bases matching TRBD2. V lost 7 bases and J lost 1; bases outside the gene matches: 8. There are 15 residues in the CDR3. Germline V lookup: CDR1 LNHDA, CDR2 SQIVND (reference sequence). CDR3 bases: TGTGCCAGTATCAAGCGGGAAGGGGGCACAGATACGCAGTATTTT. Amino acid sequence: CASIKREGGTDTQYF.

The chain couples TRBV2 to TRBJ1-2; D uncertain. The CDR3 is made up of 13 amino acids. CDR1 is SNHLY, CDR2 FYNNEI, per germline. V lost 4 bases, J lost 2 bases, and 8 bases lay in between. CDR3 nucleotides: TGTGCCAGCAGTGTCGGGAACAACTATGGCTACACCTTC. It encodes CASSVGNNYGYTF.

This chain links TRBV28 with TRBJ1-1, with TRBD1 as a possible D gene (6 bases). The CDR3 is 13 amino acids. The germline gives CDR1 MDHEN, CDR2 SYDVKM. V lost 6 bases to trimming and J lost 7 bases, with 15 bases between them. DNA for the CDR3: TGTGCCAGCAGATTCACAGGGTTGGATGAAGCTTTCTTT. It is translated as CASRFTGLDEAFF.

The CDR3 sequence: CASSQGTGSRTDTDTQYF. CDR3 DNA sequence: TGTGCCAGCAGCCAAGGAACCGGGAGCCGTACCGACACAGATACGCAGTATTTT. The chain has TRBV3-1 (or the pseudogene TRBV3-2) and TRBJ2-3; a possible D gene is TRBD2 (6 bases). The ends were cut back, 1 base at V and 2 bases at J, with 19 bases in the middle. CDR1 is LGHDT and CDR2 is YNNKEL in the germline V gene (reference sequence). This CDR3 contains 18 residues.

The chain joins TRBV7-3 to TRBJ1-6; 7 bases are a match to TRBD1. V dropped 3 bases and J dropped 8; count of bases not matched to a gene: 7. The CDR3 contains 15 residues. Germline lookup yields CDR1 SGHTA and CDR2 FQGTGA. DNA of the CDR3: TGTGCCAGCAGCTTGGAAGCAGGGGGGCATTCACCCCTCCACTTT. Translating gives CASSLEAGGHSPLHF.

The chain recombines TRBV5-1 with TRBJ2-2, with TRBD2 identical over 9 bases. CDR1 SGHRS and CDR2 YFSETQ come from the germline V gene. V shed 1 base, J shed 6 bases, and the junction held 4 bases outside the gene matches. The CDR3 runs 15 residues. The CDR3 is CASSLRASGAGELFF. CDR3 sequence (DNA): TGCGCCAGCAGCTTGAGGGCTAGCGGGGCCGGGGAGCTGTTTTTT.

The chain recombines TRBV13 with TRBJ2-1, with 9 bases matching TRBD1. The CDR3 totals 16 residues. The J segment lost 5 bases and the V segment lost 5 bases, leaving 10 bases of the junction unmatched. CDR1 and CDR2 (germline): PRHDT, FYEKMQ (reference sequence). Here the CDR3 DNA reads TGTGCCAGCAGCAGCCTCGGGACAGGGTTTCACAATGAGCAGTTCTTC. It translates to CASSSLGTGFHNEQFF.